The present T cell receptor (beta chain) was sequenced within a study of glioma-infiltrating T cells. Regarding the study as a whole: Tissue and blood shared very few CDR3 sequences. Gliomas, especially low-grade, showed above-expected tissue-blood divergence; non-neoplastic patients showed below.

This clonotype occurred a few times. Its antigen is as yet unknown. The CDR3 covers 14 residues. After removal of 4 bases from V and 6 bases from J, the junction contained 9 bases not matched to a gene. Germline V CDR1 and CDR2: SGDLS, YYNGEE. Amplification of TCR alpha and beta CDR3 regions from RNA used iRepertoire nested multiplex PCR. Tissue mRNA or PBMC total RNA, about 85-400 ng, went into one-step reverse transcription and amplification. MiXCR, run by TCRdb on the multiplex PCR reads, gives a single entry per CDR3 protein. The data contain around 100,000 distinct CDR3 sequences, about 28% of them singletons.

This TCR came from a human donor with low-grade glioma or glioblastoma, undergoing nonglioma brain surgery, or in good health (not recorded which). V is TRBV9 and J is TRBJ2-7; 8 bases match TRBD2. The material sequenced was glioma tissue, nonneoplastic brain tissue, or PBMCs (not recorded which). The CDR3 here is CASSLHSGVSEQYF. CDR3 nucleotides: TGTGCCAGCAGCCTCCATAGCGGGGTTAGCGAGCAGTACTTC.